The T cell receptor beta chain under discussion was sequenced for a study of cytomegalovirus exposure and HLA in healthy donors. Points from the study as a whole: The investigators catalogued 150 to 200 TCR beta chains as cytomegalovirus-associated.

Remarks on this clone: Its antigen is still unknown.

Primers for the PCR totalled 60 Vbeta and 13 Jbeta. Method: immunoSEQ multiplex PCR; TCRdb's copy keeps in-frame clones and lacks some. Here the sample spans over 130,000 clones, 65% to 85% being singletons. The CDR3 length is 14 residues. CDR1 MRHNA and CDR2 SNTAGT come from the germline V gene. V lost 11 bases and J lost 0; bases outside the gene matches: 5. This clonotype was sampled from a man aged 45-65 years in good health and CMV-seronegative. The sequencing sample was made of PBMCs. The chain uses TRBV6-4 and TRBJ1-5; 9 bases agree with TRBD1. The CDR3 sequence is CAGTGPYSNQPQHF. The CDR3 region has the DNA TGTGCCGGGACAGGGCCCTATAGCAATCAGCCCCAGCATTTT.